The 27 T cell receptor beta chains below all came from one sample that was sequenced in a study of early T cells in non-severe SARS-CoV-2 infection. TCRdb itself ran the 5' RACE reads through MiXCR, one entry per CDR3 protein. This repertoire shows fewer than 50,000 distinct CDR3 sequences, less than 7% found once; its top ten account for roughly 12%. What was sequenced was whole blood. The receptors here all came from an adult who was a healthcare worker with PCR-confirmed SARS-CoV-2 infection or an uninfected control (not recorded which).

In this sample, this clonotype turned up a few times. The rearrangement links TRBV6-1 to TRBJ1-5, with no clear D. The CDR3 contains 12 residues. Trimming pared 1 base from V and 9 bases from J, leaving 7 bases between. The germline V gene encodes CDR1 MNHNS and CDR2 SASEGT. CDR3: CASSEGLRPQHF. CDR3 coding DNA: TGTGCCAGCAGTGAAGGCCTTCGGCCCCAGCATTTT.

This clonotype appeared many times. This rearrangement joins TRBV9 to TRBJ2-3, with D unclear. Germline CDR1 SGDLS, CDR2 YYNGEE. There are 15 residues in the CDR3. V gave up 0 bases and J gave up 6 bases, with 14 bases separating them. For the CDR3, the DNA is TGTGCCAGCAGCGTAGGGGCCCTTAGAGTGGATACGCAGTATTTT. Translating gives CASSVGALRVDTQYF.

This clonotype was detected a few times. The V and J genes are TRBV10-1 and TRBJ2-7, with 12 positions matching TRBD1. The CDR3 is made up of 16 amino acids. After removal of 6 bases from V and 0 bases from J, the junction contained 6 bases not matched to a gene. Germline assignment: CDR1 WNHNN and CDR2 SYGVQD (reference sequence). The CDR3 DNA reads TGCGCCAGCAGCAGGGGACAGGGGGCCACCTCCTACGAGCAGTACTTC. It yields the protein CASSRGQGATSYEQYF.

This clonotype has only a few counts. The chain is built from TRBV29-1 and TRBJ2-2; possible D gene TRBD2, 5 bases. Trimming pared 6 bases from V and 0 bases from J, leaving 11 bases between. Per the germline V gene, CDR1 is SQVTM and CDR2 is ANQGSEA. The length of the CDR3 is 14 residues. CDR3: CSVWSGANTGELFF. Written as DNA, the CDR3 is TGCAGCGTGTGGAGCGGAGCGAACACCGGGGAGCTGTTTTTT.

This clonotype occurred a few times. The V gene is TRBV24-1, the J gene TRBJ2-1, with 9 bases that match TRBD1. Trimming at V came to 4 bases and at J to 16 bases, leaving 7 bases not matched to a gene. The CDR3 runs to 12 residues. The germline V gene encodes CDR1 KGHDR and CDR2 SFDVKD. The DNA for the CDR3 is TGTGCCACCAGTGAAGCCGGGACAGGGCATTTCTTC. Amino acid sequence: CATSEAGTGHFF.

This clonotype was counted ten times or more. This chain uses TRBV7-6 with TRBJ2-3; a weak D match, TRBD1 (6 bases). Trimming left V 5 bases short and J 6 bases short, with 15 bases between. Per germline, CDR1 SGHVS and CDR2 FNYEAQ. This CDR3 contains 14 residues. As DNA, the CDR3 is TGTGCCAGCAGCGCACAGGGTGGTACGGATACGCAGTATTTT. Its translation is CASSAQGGTDTQYF.

In this sample, this clonotype turned up many times. V gene TRBV28 combines with J gene TRBJ2-1; D possibly uses TRBD1 or TRBD2 (6 bases each). V was pared by 5 bases and J by 8 bases, with 13 bases between. The germline gives CDR1 MDHEN, CDR2 SYDVKM. CDR3 size: 13 residues. The CDR3 region has the DNA TGTGCCAGCAGTCTTCCGGGGGCCGATGAGCAGTTCTTC. Protein product: CASSLPGADEQFF. Complete variable domain (other parts from reference TRBV28 and TRBJ2-1): DVKVTQSSRYLVKRTGEKVFLECVQDMDHENMFWYRQDPGLGLRLIYFSYDVKMKEKGDIPEGYSVSREKKERFSLILESASTNQTSMYLCASSLPGADEQFFGPGTRLTVL.

This clonotype was recorded many times. The rearrangement joins TRBV7-9 to TRBJ2-7; weak D call: TRBD2 (5 bases). The CDR3 spans 13 residues. Deletions cut 1 base from V and 5 bases from J, with 9 bases between. CDR1 is SEHNR, CDR2 FQNEAQ, per germline (reference sequence). The CDR3 DNA sequence: TGTGCCAGCAGCTTAGGCTGGGGAGACGAGCAGTACTTC. Translated: CASSLGWGDEQYF.

This clonotype was recorded many times. The rearrangement joins TRBV30 to TRBJ2-1; D ambiguous. Germline V gene data show CDR1 as GTSNPN and CDR2 as SVGIG (reference sequence). V was trimmed by 0 bases and J by 10 bases, leaving 10 bases between them. The CDR3 length is 12 residues. The chain's CDR3 is CAWSVALGEQFF. DNA of the CDR3: TGTGCCTGGAGTGTGGCCCTGGGGGAGCAGTTCTTC.

There are many counts of this clonotype. The V call is TRBV20-1, the J call TRBJ1-1; D gene unclear. The CDR3 has 14 amino acids. The germline CDR1 and CDR2 sequences are DFQATT and SNEGSKA (reference sequence). Trimming shortened V by 0 bases and J by 1 base, and 9 bases separated the two germline ends. CDR3 residues: CSARDLLANTEAFF. DNA for the CDR3: TGCAGTGCTAGAGACCTACTAGCGAACACTGAAGCTTTCTTT.

This clonotype was detected many times. The genes are TRBV7-6 and TRBJ1-1; D unclear. The CDR3 is 15 residues long. Per the germline V gene, CDR1 is SGHVS and CDR2 is FNYEAQ. The ends were cut back, 1 base at V and 1 base at J, with 10 bases in the middle. CDR3 region: CASSLVGTENTEAFF. As DNA, the CDR3 is TGTGCCAGCAGCTTAGTAGGCACGGAGAACACTGAAGCTTTCTTT.

The V gene is TRBV29-1, the J gene TRBJ1-1; the D is unclear. V lost 4 bases and J lost 0, with 9 bases in between. This CDR3 comprises 13 residues. Per germline, CDR1 SQVTM and CDR2 ANQGSEA. Here the CDR3 DNA reads TGCAGCGTTGCCGGGCACCTGAACACTGAAGCTTTCTTT. Its translation: CSVAGHLNTEAFF.

In its sample, this clonotype was seen a few times. This sequence joins TRBV6-1 and TRBJ1-6, with 8 positions matching TRBD1. The CDR3 loop spans 15 amino acids. The V and J ends lost 4 bases and 9 bases, in that order; junction bases with no gene match: 8. The V gene's germline CDR1 is MNHNS and CDR2 SASEGT. CDR3 nucleotides: TGTGCCAGCAGTGGGACAGGGTCCGACGCTTCACCCCTCCACTTT. Translation: CASSGTGSDASPLHF.

This chain connects TRBV12-3 or TRBV12-4 to TRBJ1-5, with D maybe TRBD1 (5 bases). V gave up 5 bases and J gave up 1 base, with 24 bases separating them. This CDR3 has 19 amino acids. CDR3 DNA sequence: TGTGCCAGCAGTATAAAGGGACGGGCGGGAGAAGGAAGCAATCAGCCCCAGCATTTT. It specifies CASSIKGRAGEGSNQPQHF.

The chain carries TRBV28 and TRBJ2-7; no firm D call. V was trimmed by 5 bases and J by 5 bases, leaving 13 bases between them. Per germline, CDR1 MDHEN and CDR2 SYDVKM. This CDR3 has 13 amino acids. The CDR3 nucleotides are TGTGCCAGCAGTCTGCCGGACCCCCACGAGCAGTACTTC. As protein: CASSLPDPHEQYF.

V gene TRBV20-1 combines with J gene TRBJ2-3; D may be TRBD1 or TRBD2 (7 bases each). V was shortened by 2 bases and J by 8 bases, with 23 bases between the two germline ends. CDR3 size: 16 residues. From germline, CDR1 is DFQATT and CDR2 SNEGSKA (reference sequence). CDR3 amino acids: CSARPIAGHRGPTQYF. The CDR3, as DNA: TGCAGTGCTAGACCCATAGCGGGCCACAGGGGTCCTACGCAGTATTTT.

The chain links TRBV5-1 to TRBJ2-2; D gene unclear. V lost 0 bases and J lost 6, with 3 bases in between. Germline CDR1 SGHRS, CDR2 YFSETQ. The CDR3 contains 12 residues. The CDR3 protein is CASSLVAGELFF. CDR3 in DNA: TGCGCCAGCAGCTTGGTAGCCGGGGAGCTGTTTTTT.

This clonotype was counted between two and nine times. The rearrangement joins TRBV2 to TRBJ1-2, with a weak D call TRBD1 (6 bases). V shed 5 bases and J shed 8 bases, with 12 bases lying between them. The CDR3 sequence is 12 residues long. Germline V CDR1 and CDR2: SNHLY, FYNNEI. The CDR3 DNA reads TGTGCCAGCAGTACAGGGATGGGCGGCTACACCTTC. As protein: CASSTGMGGYTF. Full variable domain (outside the CDR3, taken from reference TRBV2 and TRBJ1-2): EPEVTQTPSHQVTQMGQEVILRCVPISNHLYFYWYRQILGQKVEFLVSFYNNEISEKSEIFDDQFSVERPDGSNFTLKIRSTKLEDSAMYFCASSTGMGGYTFGSGTRLTVV.

The genes are TRBV19 and TRBJ2-1; no reliable D call. Trimming took off 5 bases at V and 3 bases at J, with 5 bases between the two ends. The CDR3 is 12 amino acids. Germline CDR1 LNHDA, CDR2 SQIVND (reference sequence). The CDR3 spells CASSADYNEQFF. The CDR3 DNA reads TGTGCCAGTAGTGCGGACTACAATGAGCAGTTCTTC.

This clonotype was counted a few times. This chain uses TRBV4-3 with TRBJ2-1; maybe TRBD1 (5 bases). Germline V gene lookup returns CDR1 LGHNA and CDR2 YSLEER. The CDR3 extends over 13 amino acids. With 3 bases removed from V and 12 bases from J, the gap between germline ends came to 15 bases. CDR3 coding DNA: TGCGCCAGCAGCCAGTACAGGTATCGCGCGCAGTTCTTC. Translation: CASSQYRYRAQFF.

This clonotype occurred a few times. The V gene is TRBV7-9, the J gene TRBJ1-3, with 7 bases aligning to TRBD1. CDR1 and CDR2 (germline): SEHNR, FQNEAQ (reference sequence). V trimming: 5 bases; J trimming: 0 bases; junction bases outside the gene matches: 13. The CDR3 spans 18 residues. The CDR3 DNA reads TGTGCCAGCAGCCAGCAAAGGTCGGGACAGATCTCTGGAAACACCATATATTTT. Protein: CASSQQRSGQISGNTIYF.

This clonotype was counted ten times or more. The chain joins TRBV7-9 to TRBJ1-2; D remains ambiguous. In germline, CDR1 is SEHNR, CDR2 FQNEAQ (reference sequence). V shed 5 bases and J shed 7 bases, with 17 bases lying between them. This CDR3 is built from 14 residues. CDR3 sequence (DNA): TGTGCCAGCAGCCGTGACACTCTCAGTGGTGGCTACACCTTC. Residues: CASSRDTLSGGYTF.

The chain combines TRBV7-3 with TRBJ2-2; 7 bases match TRBD1. There are 15 residues in the CDR3. The V segment lost 7 bases and the J segment 5 bases; nucleotides outside the gene matches: 10. CDR1 and CDR2 (germline): SGHTA, FQGTGA. As DNA, the CDR3 is TGTGCCAGCACCAAGCAGGGGGACGGGACCGGGGAGCTGTTTTTT. The encoded protein is CASTKQGDGTGELFF.

There are many counts of this clonotype. The chain combines TRBV11-2 with TRBJ2-5; possibly TRBD2 for D (7 bases). The CDR3 is 15 residues long. The germline CDR1 and CDR2 sequences are SGHAT and FQNNGV. Trimming took off 6 bases at V and 1 base at J, with 15 bases between the two ends. CDR3 sequence: CASSYGGGLQETQYF. The CDR3 nucleotides are TGTGCCAGCAGTTATGGCGGGGGCCTCCAAGAGACCCAGTACTTC.

This clonotype was seen ten or more times. The J gene is TRBJ2-1, the V gene TRBV11-2; D is possibly TRBD2 (7 bases). The CDR3 has 17 amino acids. The V end was cut by 4 bases, the J end by 0 bases, with 16 bases between. The germline V gene encodes CDR1 SGHAT and CDR2 FQNNGV. CDR3 amino acids: CASSSPAGARSYNEQFF. CDR3 coding DNA: TGTGCCAGCAGCTCCCCGGCGGGGGCCCGCTCCTACAATGAGCAGTTCTTC.

This clonotype was seen more than once but under ten times. The rearrangement links TRBV11-2 to TRBJ2-1; D gene ambiguous. CDR1 and CDR2 from the germline V gene are SGHAT and FQNNGV. The CDR3 extends over 11 amino acids. Between the trimmed V and J ends, which lost 8 bases and 4 bases, there was a span of 6 bases. As DNA, the CDR3 is TGTGCCAGCGCCAGGTACAATGAGCAGTTCTTC. As protein: CASARYNEQFF.

The V call is TRBV28, the J call TRBJ2-5; 9 nucleotides line up with TRBD1. The CDR3 length is 14 residues. Germline lookup yields CDR1 MDHEN and CDR2 SYDVKM. V lost 5 bases and J lost 5; bases outside the gene matches: 6. The CDR3 DNA follows: TGTGCCAGCAGTGCACAGGGGGCAGCGGAGACCCAGTACTTC. Its protein is CASSAQGAAETQYF.